This T cell receptor (beta chain) is from a study of spatial heterogeneity in lung cancer. Study results and limitations: Resection saw ubiquitous expanded tumor TCRs appear in blood more than follow-up did.

V lost 7 bases, J lost 0 bases, and 10 bases lay in between. The CDR3 sequence is 14 residues long. Per the germline V gene, CDR1 is MDHEN and CDR2 is SYDVKM. One entry per CDR3 protein, called by TCRdb with MiXCR from the 5' RACE reads. The table shows about 36,000 distinct CDR3 sequences, with 7% to 7.5% occurring only once. This clonotype was detected many times. Its matching antigen is unknown. As to time point: sample taken at primary tumor resection. Material for sequencing was whole RNA from tumor, nontumor lung or frozen PBMC, left unsorted. Sequenced material: PBMCs, taken at surgery. This TCR derives from a female donor with early-stage non-small cell lung cancer. This chain uses TRBV28 with TRBJ1-5; D remains unclear. Written as DNA, the CDR3 is TGTGCCAGCACCCCGGGGTATAGCAATCAGCCCCAGCATTTT. This translates into CASTPGYSNQPQHF.